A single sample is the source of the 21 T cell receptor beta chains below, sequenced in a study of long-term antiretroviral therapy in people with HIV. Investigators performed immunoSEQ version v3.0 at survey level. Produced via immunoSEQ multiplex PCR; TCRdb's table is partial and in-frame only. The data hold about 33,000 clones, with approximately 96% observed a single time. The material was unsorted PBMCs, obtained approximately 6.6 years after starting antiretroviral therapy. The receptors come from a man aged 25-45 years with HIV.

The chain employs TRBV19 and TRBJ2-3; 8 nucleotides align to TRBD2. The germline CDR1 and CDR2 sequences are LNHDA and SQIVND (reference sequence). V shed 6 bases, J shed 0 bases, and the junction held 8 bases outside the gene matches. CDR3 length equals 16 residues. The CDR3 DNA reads TGTGCCAGTAGCGCCCAGCGGGGGCCAAGCACAGATACGCAGTATTTT. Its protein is CASSAQRGPSTDTQYF.

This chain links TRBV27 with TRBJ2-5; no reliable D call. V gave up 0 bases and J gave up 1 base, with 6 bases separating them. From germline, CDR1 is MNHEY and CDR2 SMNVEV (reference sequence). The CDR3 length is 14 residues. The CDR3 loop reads CASSLSHFQETQYF. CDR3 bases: TGTGCCAGCAGTTTATCTCACTTCCAAGAGACCCAGTACTTC.

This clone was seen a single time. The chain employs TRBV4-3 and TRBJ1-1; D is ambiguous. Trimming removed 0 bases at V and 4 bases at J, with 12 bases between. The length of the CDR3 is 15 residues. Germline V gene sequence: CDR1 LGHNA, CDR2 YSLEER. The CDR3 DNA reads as TGCGCCAGCAGCCAAGAGGCAGGTGAGGGCACTGAAGCTTTCTTT. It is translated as CASSQEAGEGTEAFF.

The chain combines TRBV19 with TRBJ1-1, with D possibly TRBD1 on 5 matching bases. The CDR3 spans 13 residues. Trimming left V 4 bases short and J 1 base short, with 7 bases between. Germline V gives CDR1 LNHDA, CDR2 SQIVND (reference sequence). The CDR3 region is CASSNRRNTEAFF. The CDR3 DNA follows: TGTGCCAGTAGTAACAGGAGGAACACTGAAGCTTTCTTT.

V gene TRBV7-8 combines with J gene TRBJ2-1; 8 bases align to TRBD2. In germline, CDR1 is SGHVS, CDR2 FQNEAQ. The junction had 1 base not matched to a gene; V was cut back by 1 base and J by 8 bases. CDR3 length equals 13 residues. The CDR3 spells CASSLGTSYEQFF. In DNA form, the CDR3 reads TGTGCCAGCAGCTTAGGGACTAGCTATGAGCAGTTCTTC. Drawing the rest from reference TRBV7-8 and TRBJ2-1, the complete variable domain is GAGVSQSPRYKVAKRGQDVALRCDPISGHVSLFWYQQALGQGPEFLTYFQNEAQLDKSGLPSDRFFAERPEGSVSTLKIQRTQQEDSAVYLCASSLGTSYEQFFGPGTRLTVL.

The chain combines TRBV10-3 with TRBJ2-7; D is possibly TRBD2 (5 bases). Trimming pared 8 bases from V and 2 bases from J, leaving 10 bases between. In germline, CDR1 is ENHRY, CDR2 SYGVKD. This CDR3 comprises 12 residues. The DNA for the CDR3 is TGTGCCATCGGAGGTCCCGCCTACGAGCAGTACTTC. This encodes CAIGGPAYEQYF.

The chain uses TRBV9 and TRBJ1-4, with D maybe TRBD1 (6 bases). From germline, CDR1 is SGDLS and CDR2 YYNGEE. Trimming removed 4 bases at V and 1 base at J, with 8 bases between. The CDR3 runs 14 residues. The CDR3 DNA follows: TGTGCCAGCAGCACCAGGGGAACTAATGAAAAACTGTTTTTT. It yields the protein CASSTRGTNEKLFF.

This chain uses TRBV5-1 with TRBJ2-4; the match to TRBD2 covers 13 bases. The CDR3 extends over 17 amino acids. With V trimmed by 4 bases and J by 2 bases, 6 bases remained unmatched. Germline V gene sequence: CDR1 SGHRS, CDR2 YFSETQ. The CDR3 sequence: CASSPGTSGASKNIQYF. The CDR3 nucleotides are TGCGCCAGCAGCCCAGGGACTAGCGGGGCCTCCAAAAACATTCAGTACTTC.

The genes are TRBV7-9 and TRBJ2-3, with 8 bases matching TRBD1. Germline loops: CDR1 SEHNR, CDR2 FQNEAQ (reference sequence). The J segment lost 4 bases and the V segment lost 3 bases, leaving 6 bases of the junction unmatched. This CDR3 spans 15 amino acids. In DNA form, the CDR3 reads TGTGCCAGCAGCTTGTCGACAGGGGAGGCAGATACGCAGTATTTT. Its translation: CASSLSTGEADTQYF.

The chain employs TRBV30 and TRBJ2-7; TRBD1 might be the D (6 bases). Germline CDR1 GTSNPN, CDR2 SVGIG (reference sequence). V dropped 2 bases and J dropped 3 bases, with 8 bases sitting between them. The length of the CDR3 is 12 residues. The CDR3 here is CAWSQDSYEQYF. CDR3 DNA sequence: TGTGCCTGGAGTCAGGACAGCTACGAGCAGTACTTC.

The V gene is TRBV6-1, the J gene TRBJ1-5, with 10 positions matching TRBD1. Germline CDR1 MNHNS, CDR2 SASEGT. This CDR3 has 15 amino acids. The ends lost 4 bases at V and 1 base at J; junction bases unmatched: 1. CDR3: CASSGGQGSNQPQHF. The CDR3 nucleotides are TGTGCCAGCAGTGGGGGACAGGGGAGCAATCAGCCCCAGCATTTT.

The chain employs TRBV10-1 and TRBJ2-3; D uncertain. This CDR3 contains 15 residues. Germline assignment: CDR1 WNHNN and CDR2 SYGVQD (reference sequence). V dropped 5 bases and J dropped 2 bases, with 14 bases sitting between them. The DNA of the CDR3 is TGCGCCAGCAGTAACAGAGAGAATTTCACAGATACGCAGTATTTT. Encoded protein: CASSNRENFTDTQYF.

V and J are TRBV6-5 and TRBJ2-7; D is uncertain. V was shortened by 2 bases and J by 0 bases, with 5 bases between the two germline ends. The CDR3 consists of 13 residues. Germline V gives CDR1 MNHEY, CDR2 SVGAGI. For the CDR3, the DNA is TGTGCCAGCAGTTACCCCAGCTCCTACGAGCAGTACTTC. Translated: CASSYPSSYEQYF.

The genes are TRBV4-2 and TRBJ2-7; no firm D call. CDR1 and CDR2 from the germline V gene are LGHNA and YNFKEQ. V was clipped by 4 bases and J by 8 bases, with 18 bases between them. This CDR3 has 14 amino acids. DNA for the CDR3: TGTGCCAGCAGCCTTCAAGGGATGGGATCACAGCAGTACTTC. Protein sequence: CASSLQGMGSQQYF.

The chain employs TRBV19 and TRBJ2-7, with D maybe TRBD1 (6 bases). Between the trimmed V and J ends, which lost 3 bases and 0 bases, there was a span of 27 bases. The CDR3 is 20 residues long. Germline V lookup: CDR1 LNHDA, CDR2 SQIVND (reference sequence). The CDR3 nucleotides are TGTGCCAGTAGTATCAGTTTAGGGGGTTTGTACGATCCGAGCTCCTACGAGCAGTACTTC. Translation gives CASSISLGGLYDPSSYEQYF.

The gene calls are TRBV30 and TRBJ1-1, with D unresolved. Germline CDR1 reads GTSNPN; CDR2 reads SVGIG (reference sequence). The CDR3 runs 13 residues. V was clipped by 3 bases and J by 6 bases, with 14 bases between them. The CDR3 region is CAWRAREIPEAFF. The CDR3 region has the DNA TGTGCCTGGAGGGCAAGGGAGATCCCTGAAGCTTTCTTT.

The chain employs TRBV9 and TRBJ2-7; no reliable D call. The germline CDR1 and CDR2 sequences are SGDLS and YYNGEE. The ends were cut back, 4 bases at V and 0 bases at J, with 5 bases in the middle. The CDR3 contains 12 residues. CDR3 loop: CASSSSSYEQYF. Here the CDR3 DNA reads TGTGCCAGCAGCTCTAGCTCCTACGAGCAGTACTTC.

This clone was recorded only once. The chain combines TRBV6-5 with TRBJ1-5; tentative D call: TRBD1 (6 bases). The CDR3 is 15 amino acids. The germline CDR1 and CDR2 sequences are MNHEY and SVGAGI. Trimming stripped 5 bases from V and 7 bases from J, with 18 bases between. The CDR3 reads CASSPQGNQGQPQHF. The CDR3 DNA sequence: TGTGCCAGCAGTCCCCAGGGGAATCAGGGGCAGCCCCAGCATTTT.

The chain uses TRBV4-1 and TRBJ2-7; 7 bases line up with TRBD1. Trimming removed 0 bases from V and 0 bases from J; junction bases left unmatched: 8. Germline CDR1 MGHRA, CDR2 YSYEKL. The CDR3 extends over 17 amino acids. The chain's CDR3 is CASSQEGTAKPSYEQYF. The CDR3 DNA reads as TGCGCCAGCAGCCAAGAAGGGACAGCTAAACCCTCCTACGAGCAGTACTTC.

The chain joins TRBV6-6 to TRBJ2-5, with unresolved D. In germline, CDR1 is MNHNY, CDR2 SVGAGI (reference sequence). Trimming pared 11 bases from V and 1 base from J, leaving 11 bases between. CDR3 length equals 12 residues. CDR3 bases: TGTGCCGCGAGTAGTCCCCAAGAGACCCAGTACTTC. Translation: CAASSPQETQYF.

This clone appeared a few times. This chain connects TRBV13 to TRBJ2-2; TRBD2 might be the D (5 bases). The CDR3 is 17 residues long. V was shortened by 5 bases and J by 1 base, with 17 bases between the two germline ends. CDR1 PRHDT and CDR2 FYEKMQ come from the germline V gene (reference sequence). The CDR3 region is CASSPLKAVENTGELFF. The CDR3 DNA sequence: TGTGCCAGCAGCCCCCTGAAAGCGGTAGAGAACACCGGGGAGCTGTTTTTT. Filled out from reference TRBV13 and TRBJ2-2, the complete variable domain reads AAGVIQSPRHLIKEKRETATLKCYPIPRHDTVYWYQQGPGQDPQFLISFYEKMQSDKGSIPDRFSAQQFSDYHSELNMSSLELGDSALYFCASSPLKAVENTGELFFGEGSRLTVL.